The present T cell receptor (beta chain) was sequenced within a study of shared clonotypes between healthy human individuals. Background on the study: Three plates each covered CD4 naive and memory; CD8 naive two, CD8 memory one. Study-level results: Relative to clonotypes present in all four donors, those not shared had lower generation probabilities.

Germline V gene data show CDR1 as MNHEY and CDR2 as SMNVEV (reference sequence). The CDR3 totals 16 residues. V was shortened by 6 bases and J by 1 base, with 18 bases between the two germline ends. A single count supports this clone. Its matching antigen is unknown. Per sorted-subset replicate PCR, input was around 200 ng DNA, representing 30,000 or so T cell genomes. The repertoire was sequenced with immunoSEQ multiplex PCR; TCRdb's copy has only in-frame clones and lacks some. The sample yields about 580,000 clones, roughly 98% seen once. Terminally differentiated effector memory CD45RA+ cells were excluded from the naive CD8 cells, which were CD45RO-negative and positively selected for CCR7.

This chain joins TRBV27 and TRBJ2-5; no reliable D call. The source is a man aged 25-40 years in good health. Specimen: naive CD8+ T cells sorted from blood. CDR3 sequence reads: CASSLEQPGAQETQYF. CDR3 nucleotide sequence: TGTGCCAGCAGCTTGGAGCAGCCGGGTGCCCAAGAGACCCAGTACTTC.